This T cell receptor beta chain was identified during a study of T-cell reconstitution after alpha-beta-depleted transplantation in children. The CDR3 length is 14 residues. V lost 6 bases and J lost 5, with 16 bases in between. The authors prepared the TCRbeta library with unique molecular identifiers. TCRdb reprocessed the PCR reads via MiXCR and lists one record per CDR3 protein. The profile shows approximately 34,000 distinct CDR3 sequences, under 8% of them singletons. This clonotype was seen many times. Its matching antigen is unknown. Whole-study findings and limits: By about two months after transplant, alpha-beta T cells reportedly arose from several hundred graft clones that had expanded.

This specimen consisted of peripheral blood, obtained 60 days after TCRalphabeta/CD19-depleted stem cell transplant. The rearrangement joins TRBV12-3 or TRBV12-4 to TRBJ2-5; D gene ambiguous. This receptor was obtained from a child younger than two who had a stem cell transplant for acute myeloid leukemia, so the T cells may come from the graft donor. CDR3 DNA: TGTGCCAGCAGCTCCACGGCAAGGACGGAGACCCAGTACTTC. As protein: CASSSTARTETQYF.